These 32 T cell receptor beta chains were sequenced from one sample in a study of cytomegalovirus exposure and HLA in healthy donors. A multiplex PCR was run with 60 Vbeta primers and 13 Jbeta primers. Measured with immunoSEQ multiplex PCR; TCRdb has only the in-frame clones, and not every one. Here the sample spans fewer than 350,000 clones, around 90% being singletons. The material sequenced was PBMCs. These receptors all come from a woman aged 18-29 years in good health and CMV-seronegative.

The V and J genes are TRBV30 and TRBJ1-2; D not certain. The V gene's germline CDR1 is GTSNPN and CDR2 SVGIG (reference sequence). This CDR3 is built from 11 residues. V gave up 1 base and J gave up 4 bases, with 4 bases separating them. CDR3 nucleotide sequence: TGTGCCTGGAGTGGCGCCTATGGCTACACCTTC. Translation: CAWSGAYGYTF.

The chain joins TRBV6-1 to TRBJ1-1, with 8 bases that match TRBD1. In germline, CDR1 is MNHNS, CDR2 SASEGT. J was trimmed by 1 base and V by 0 bases; bases with no gene match: 1. The CDR3 contains 15 residues. Here the CDR3 reads CASSEAGTGNTEAFF. The DNA of the CDR3 is TGTGCCAGCAGTGAAGCGGGGACAGGGAACACTGAAGCTTTCTTT.

The CDR3 loop reads CASSAQEGSYGYTF. As DNA, the CDR3 is TGTGCCAGTAGTGCCCAGGAAGGGAGCTATGGCTACACCTTC. This rearrangement joins TRBV19 to TRBJ1-2; D gene uncertain. The V gene's germline CDR1 is LNHDA and CDR2 SQIVND (reference sequence). V lost 5 bases and J 4 bases, leaving 14 bases between the germline ends. The CDR3 is 14 amino acids.

The chain recombines TRBV2 with TRBJ1-2, with a possible D match to TRBD1 (6 bases). Trimming removed 6 bases from V and 8 bases from J, with 7 bases in between. The CDR3 has 10 residues. Germline lookup yields CDR1 SNHLY and CDR2 FYNNEI. The CDR3 region is CASRGAGYTF. The CDR3 bases are TGTGCCAGCAGGGGGGCGGGCTACACCTTC.

The rearrangement links TRBV5-6 to TRBJ1-5; D unclear. Germline V gene data show CDR1 as SGHDT and CDR2 as YYEEEE. V lost 2 bases and J 5 bases, leaving 5 bases between the germline ends. The CDR3 contains 12 residues. The CDR3 DNA follows: TGTGCCAGCAGCTTCAATGATCAGCCCCAGCATTTT. This translates into CASSFNDQPQHF.

The chain uses TRBV7-9 and TRBJ1-2, with 8 bases fitting TRBD1. The germline V gene has CDR1 SEHNR and CDR2 FQNEAQ (reference sequence). After removal of 1 base from V and 8 bases from J, the junction contained 6 bases not matched to a gene. This CDR3 region has 14 residues. CDR3 nucleotides: TGTGCCAGCAGCTTAGAGGTGGACAGGGAAGGCTACACCTTC. It yields the protein CASSLEVDREGYTF.

The chain employs TRBV4-2 and TRBJ1-1, with TRBD1 matching 7 bases. From germline, CDR1 is LGHNA and CDR2 YNFKEQ. V lost 1 base, J lost 6 bases, and 5 bases stayed unmatched. The CDR3 has 14 amino acids. CDR3 sequence reads: CASSQARQGSEAFF. CDR3 sequence (DNA): TGTGCCAGCAGCCAAGCACGACAGGGATCTGAAGCTTTCTTT.

The chain uses TRBV5-1 and TRBJ1-2; possibly TRBD1 for D (6 bases). The CDR3 is 14 residues long. V shed 0 bases and J shed 4 bases, with 10 bases lying between them. Germline V CDR1 and CDR2: SGHRS, YFSETQ. This CDR3 is CASSLATGSYGYTF. In DNA, the CDR3 is TGCGCCAGCAGCTTGGCGACAGGTTCCTATGGCTACACCTTC. Drawing the rest from reference TRBV5-1 and TRBJ1-2, the complete variable domain is KAGVTQTPRYLIKTRGQQVTLSCSPISGHRSVSWYQQTPGQGLQFLFEYFSETQRNKGNFPGRFSGRQFSNSRSEMNVSTLELGDSALYLCASSLATGSYGYTFGSGTRLTVV.

The chain combines TRBV4-1 with TRBJ2-2, with 12 bases that match TRBD2. The germline V gene encodes CDR1 MGHRA and CDR2 YSYEKL. The length of the CDR3 is 18 residues. With 4 bases clipped from V and 0 bases from J, the junction kept 6 bases outside the gene matches. The CDR3 reads CASSRRTSGVANTGELFF. DNA of the CDR3: TGCGCCAGCAGCCGAAGGACTAGCGGGGTAGCGAACACCGGGGAGCTGTTTTTT.

With regard to this clone: One end of the junction fails to match germline, which may point to a read error. The chain carries TRBV7-9 and TRBJ1-1; D possibly corresponds to TRBD1 (6 bases). The CDR3 is made up of 16 amino acids. The germline V gene encodes CDR1 SEHNR and CDR2 FQNEAQ (reference sequence). The CDR3 sequence: CSSSRSQGNANTEAFF. The CDR3 DNA reads TGTTCCAGCAGCCGATCTCAGGGGAATGCGAACACTGAAGCTTTCTTT. The full variable domain, rest sourced from reference TRBV7-9 and TRBJ1-1, is DTGVSQNPRHKITKRGQNVTFRCDPISEHNRLYWYRQTLGQGPEFLTYFQNEAQLEKSRLLSDRFSAERPKGSFSTLEIQRTEQGDSAMYLCSSSRSQGNANTEAFFGQGTRLTVV.

CDR3: CAWSLTGNEKLFF. In nucleotides, the CDR3 is TGTGCCTGGAGCTTAACAGGGAATGAAAAACTGTTTTTT. The gene calls are TRBV30 and TRBJ1-4; D perhaps matches TRBD1 (6 bases). The CDR3 extends over 13 amino acids. The ends were cut back, 3 bases at V and 5 bases at J, with 10 bases in the middle. Germline V CDR1 and CDR2: GTSNPN, SVGIG (reference sequence).

The chain couples TRBV27 to TRBJ2-3; D unresolved. V was shortened by 7 bases and J by 5 bases, with 7 bases between the two germline ends. This CDR3 spans 11 amino acids. Germline V gene data show CDR1 as MNHEY and CDR2 as SMNVEV (reference sequence). The CDR3 DNA follows: TGTGCCAGCACTTCCGGAGATACGCAGTATTTT. It encodes CASTSGDTQYF.

The chain uses TRBV5-1 and TRBJ2-1, with D tentatively TRBD1 (6 bases). CDR1 is SGHRS, CDR2 YFSETQ, per germline. CDR3 size: 14 residues. V lost 0 bases and J lost 4, with 8 bases in between. The CDR3 here is CASSLDRVYNEQFF. In DNA form, the CDR3 reads TGCGCCAGCAGCTTGGACAGGGTATACAATGAGCAGTTCTTC.

This clone showed up just a few times. This chain uses TRBV13 with TRBJ1-3, with 8 bases fitting TRBD1. The CDR3 contains 15 residues. Trimming took 5 bases from V and 2 from J; bases not matched to a gene: 5. Germline-derived CDR1 and CDR2 are PRHDT and FYEKMQ (reference sequence). The DNA of the CDR3 is TGTGCCAGCAGCCAGGGGGCAGGGGCTGGAAACACCATATATTTT. Its translation: CASSQGAGAGNTIYF.

This rearrangement joins TRBV19 to TRBJ1-1, with D perhaps matching TRBD1 (5 bases). Trimming took 2 bases from V and 2 from J, leaving 9 bases between them. The germline V gene encodes CDR1 LNHDA and CDR2 SQIVND (reference sequence). The CDR3 has 14 amino acids. The CDR3 protein is CASSIWGLNTEAFF. The CDR3 DNA is TGTGCCAGTAGTATATGGGGCCTAAACACTGAAGCTTTCTTT. The full variable domain, with the rest looked up from reference TRBV19 and TRBJ1-1, is DGGITQSPKYLFRKEGQNVTLSCEQNLNHDAMYWYRQDPGQGLRLIYYSQIVNDFQKGDIAEGYSVSREKKESFPLTVTSAQKNPTAFYLCASSIWGLNTEAFFGQGTRLTVV.

V gene TRBV6-5 combines with J gene TRBJ1-2; 9 bases match TRBD1. V lost 0 bases and J lost 7; bases outside the gene matches: 9. In germline, CDR1 is MNHEY, CDR2 SVGAGI. The CDR3 contains 16 residues. The CDR3 sequence: CASSYSPGGTGSGYTF. The DNA of the CDR3 is TGTGCCAGCAGTTACTCTCCCGGGGGGACAGGGAGTGGCTACACCTTC.

The chain couples TRBV5-1 to TRBJ1-2; 8 bases match TRBD1. Germline V lookup: CDR1 SGHRS, CDR2 YFSETQ. This CDR3 region has 17 residues. Unmatched junction bases numbered 11, after V lost 4 bases and J lost 0 bases. The CDR3 sequence: CASSAGDRIFTNYGYTF. DNA of the CDR3: TGCGCCAGCAGCGCCGGGGACAGGATTTTTACTAACTATGGCTACACCTTC.

V usage is TRBV7-3 and J usage is TRBJ1-1, with 7 positions matching TRBD1. Per the germline V gene, CDR1 is SGHTA and CDR2 is FQGTGA. The CDR3 runs to 16 residues. Germline trimming cut 1 base from V and 3 bases from J; bases unmatched to any gene: 8. The CDR3 region has the DNA TGTGCCAGCAGCTTAATCGCCGGGGACAGTCACACTGAAGCTTTCTTT. As protein: CASSLIAGDSHTEAFF.

The gene calls are TRBV6-5 and TRBJ2-2; 9 bases fit TRBD1. CDR1 MNHEY and CDR2 SVGAGI come from the germline V gene. The CDR3 extends over 16 amino acids. V dropped 4 bases and J dropped 7; count of bases not matched to a gene: 10. The DNA for the CDR3 is TGTGCCAGCAGTTCCATCAGGACAGGGGCGGGCGGGGAGCTGTTTTTT. As protein: CASSSIRTGAGGELFF.

The chain links TRBV6-1 to TRBJ2-7; TRBD2 agrees at 10 bases. The V gene's germline CDR1 is MNHNS and CDR2 SASEGT. Trimming removed 2 bases from V and 5 bases from J; junction bases left unmatched: 3. The CDR3 totals 14 residues. The CDR3 region has the DNA TGTGCCAGCAGTGAACTAGCGGGGGCCAACGAGCAGTACTTC. Its translation: CASSELAGANEQYF.

The chain recombines TRBV12-2 with TRBJ1-5. TRBV12-2 is described as a pseudogene. The CDR3 sequence is 22 residues long. The CDR3 here is CASRLAVGGATVLTHSNQPQHF. The CDR3 DNA reads as TGTGCAAGTCGCTTAGCGGTCGGCGGAGCCACGGTGCTAACTCATAGCAATCAGCCCCAGCATTTT.

The rearrangement links TRBV7-9 to TRBJ2-7; 7 nucleotides agree with TRBD1. This CDR3 has 16 amino acids. V shed 5 bases, J shed 0 bases, and the junction held 10 bases outside the gene matches. In germline, CDR1 is SEHNR, CDR2 FQNEAQ (reference sequence). Here the CDR3 DNA reads TGTGCCAGCAGCCCGACCCCCAGGGGGAACTCCTACGAGCAGTACTTC. Protein sequence: CASSPTPRGNSYEQYF.

This rearrangement joins TRBV5-1 to TRBJ1-2, with 10 positions matching TRBD1. The V gene's germline CDR1 is SGHRS and CDR2 YFSETQ. The CDR3 is made up of 17 amino acids. V trimming: 5 bases; J trimming: 2 bases; junction bases outside the gene matches: 12. This chain's CDR3 is CASRQDRGRSMNYGYTF. The CDR3, as DNA: TGCGCCAGCAGACAAGACAGGGGGCGGTCAATGAACTATGGCTACACCTTC.

The chain uses TRBV5-1 and TRBJ2-2; D not resolved. The CDR3 has 13 amino acids. Deletions cut 0 bases from V and 7 bases from J, with 7 bases between. Germline CDR1 SGHRS, CDR2 YFSETQ. The CDR3, as DNA: TGCGCCAGCAGCTTGGGAGGCGACGGGGAGCTGTTTTTT. It encodes CASSLGGDGELFF.

Here the CDR3 DNA reads TGTGCCAGCAGCGTAAACCAGGGGAATTCACCCCTCCACTTT. Protein product: CASSVNQGNSPLHF. J is TRBJ1-6 and V is TRBV9; weak D call: TRBD1 (6 bases). Trimming cost V 1 base and J 7 bases, with 9 bases left between them. The germline CDR1 and CDR2 sequences are SGDLS and YYNGEE. This CDR3 spans 14 amino acids.

The V gene is TRBV27, the J gene TRBJ1-1; the D is unclear. V dropped 6 bases and J dropped 0 bases, with 11 bases sitting between them. Germline lookup yields CDR1 MNHEY and CDR2 SMNVEV (reference sequence). There are 14 residues in the CDR3. CDR3 residues: CASSTRQLNTEAFF. The DNA of the CDR3 is TGTGCCAGCAGCACAAGACAACTGAACACTGAAGCTTTCTTT.

The CDR3 loop is CSVGPGNEQFF. The DNA for the CDR3 is TGCAGCGTTGGACCGGGAAATGAGCAGTTCTTC. The chain couples TRBV29-1 to TRBJ2-1, with D tentatively TRBD2 (5 bases). CDR3 size: 11 residues. Trimming pared 4 bases from V and 7 bases from J, leaving 8 bases between. CDR1 and CDR2 from the germline V gene are SQVTM and ANQGSEA.

This rearrangement joins TRBV11-2 to TRBJ2-7; no clear D. The length of the CDR3 is 14 residues. V shed 2 bases and J shed 4 bases, with 12 bases lying between them. Germline V CDR1 and CDR2: SGHAT, FQNNGV. CDR3 coding DNA: TGTGCCAGCAGCTTACAGGTATGGCCGTACGAGCAGTACTTC. This codes for CASSLQVWPYEQYF.

The rearrangement joins TRBV10-1 to TRBJ2-1; the match to TRBD2 covers 10 bases. Germline V lookup: CDR1 WNHNN, CDR2 SYGVQD (reference sequence). The J segment lost 0 bases and the V segment lost 4 bases, leaving 9 bases of the junction unmatched. The CDR3 has 18 amino acids. Written as DNA, the CDR3 is TGCGCCAGCAGTGGAGCTAGCGGGGGTATCAGCTCCTACAATGAGCAGTTCTTC. It is translated as CASSGASGGISSYNEQFF.

The V call is TRBV30, the J call TRBJ1-5; 8 positions agree with TRBD1. CDR1 and CDR2 (germline): GTSNPN, SVGIG (reference sequence). The CDR3 totals 12 residues. The CDR3 spells CTQGAGNQPQHF. For the CDR3, the DNA is TGTACGCAGGGGGCGGGCAATCAGCCCCAGCATTTT.

V and J are TRBV27 and TRBJ2-5, with TRBD2 as a possible D gene (5 bases). TRBJ2-7 matches the DNA end more closely, so the J call is doubtful. This CDR3 region has 15 residues. CDR1 is MNHEY, CDR2 SMNVEV, per germline (reference sequence). The CDR3 coding sequence is TGTGCCAGCAGTTTCGAGGGAAATATGGTCGACGAGCAGTACTTC. It translates to CASSFEGNMVDEQYF.

A word on this clone: The germline gene is not matched at one end of the junction; a read error may be the cause. V gene TRBV11-2 combines with J gene TRBJ2-7; the D gene is possibly TRBD1 (6 bases). The CDR3 consists of 15 residues. Germline V gene sequence: CDR1 SGHAT, CDR2 FQNNGV. CDR3 sequence (DNA): TGTGCCAGCAGCTTAGGGGGGCCTACTAGAGTTGGTACAAACTTC. Amino acids: CASSLGGPTRVGTNF.